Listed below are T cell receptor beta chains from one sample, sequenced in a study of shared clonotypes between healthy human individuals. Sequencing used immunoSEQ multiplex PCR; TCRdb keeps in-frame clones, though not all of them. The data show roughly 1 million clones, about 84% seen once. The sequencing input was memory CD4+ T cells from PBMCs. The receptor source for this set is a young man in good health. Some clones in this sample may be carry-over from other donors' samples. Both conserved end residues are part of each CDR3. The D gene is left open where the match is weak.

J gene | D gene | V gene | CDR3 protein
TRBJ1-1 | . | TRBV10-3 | CAISDPVRITEAFF
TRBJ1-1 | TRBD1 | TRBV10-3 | CAIKPGQGNTEAFF
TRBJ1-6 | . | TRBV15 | CATSRDTTTSPLHF
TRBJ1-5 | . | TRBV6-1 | CASSVYSNQPQHF
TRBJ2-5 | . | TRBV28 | CATKHRESARTQYF
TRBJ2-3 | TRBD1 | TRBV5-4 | CASSFRQGGSTDTQYF
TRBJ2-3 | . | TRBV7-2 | CASSLIRGGEDTQYF
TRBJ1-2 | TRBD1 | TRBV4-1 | CASSQGAGTGLYGYTF
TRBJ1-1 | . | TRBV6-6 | CASSHRAEAFF
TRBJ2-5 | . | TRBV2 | CASSGGYAQETQYF
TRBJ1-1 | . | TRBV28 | CASRPPGSDTEAFF
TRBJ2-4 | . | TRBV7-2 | CASSLGGAGAKNIQYF
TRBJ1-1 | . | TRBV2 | CASTRGVNTEAFF
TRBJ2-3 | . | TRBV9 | CASSVAGSTDTQYF
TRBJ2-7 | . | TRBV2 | CASSGGQGLYEQYF
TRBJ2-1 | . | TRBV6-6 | CASSYPSAYPYNEQFF
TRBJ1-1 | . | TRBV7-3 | CASSLAGAETEAFF
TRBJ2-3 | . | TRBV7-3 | CASSLGARTSTDTQYF
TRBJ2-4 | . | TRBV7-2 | CASSQIAKNIQYF
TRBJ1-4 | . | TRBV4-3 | CASSQDPGTFEKLFF
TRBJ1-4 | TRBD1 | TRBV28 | CASSIFRRDSLNEKLFF
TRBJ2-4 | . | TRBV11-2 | CASRILAKNIQYF
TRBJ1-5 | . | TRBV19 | CASTGLGLGQPQHF
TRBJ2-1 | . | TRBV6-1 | CASRGDRYNEQFF
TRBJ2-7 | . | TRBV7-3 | CASSTSLYSEQYF